The clone carrying this T cell receptor (beta chain) was recorded many times. Its target is unknown. CDR3 length: 13 residues. V lost 5 bases and J 6 bases, leaving 10 bases between the germline ends. Germline CDR1 is MGHDK and CDR2 is SYGVNS. This entry is derived from a study of Graves' ophthalmopathy and Graves' hyperthyroidism. RNA transcripts yielded amplified TCR beta CDR3 regions. HTBI primers served in a first-round RT-PCR, which a second-round multiplex PCR followed. TCRdb reprocessed the multiplex PCR reads with MiXCR, giving one entry per CDR3 protein. The profile shows about 740,000 distinct CDR3 sequences, around 40% of them singletons. Overall study findings and caveats: Also, most clonotypes expanded in the thyroid above 0.001 frequency appeared in blood.

The genes are TRBV25-1 and TRBJ2-2; D is perhaps TRBD1 or TRBD2 (7 bases each). The sequence derives from an adult man with Graves' ophthalmopathy. The specimen sequenced was peripheral blood. CDR3: CASSPGGAGELFF. The CDR3 DNA is TGTGCCAGCAGTCCAGGGGGGGCCGGGGAGCTGTTTTTT. Based on the CDR3 plus reference TRBV25-1 and TRBJ2-2, the full variable domain is EADIYQTPRYLVIGTGKKITLECSQTMGHDKMYWYQQDPGMELHLIHYSYGVNSTEKGDLSSESTVSRIRTEHFPLTLESARPSHTSQYLCASSPGGAGELFFGEGSRLTVL.